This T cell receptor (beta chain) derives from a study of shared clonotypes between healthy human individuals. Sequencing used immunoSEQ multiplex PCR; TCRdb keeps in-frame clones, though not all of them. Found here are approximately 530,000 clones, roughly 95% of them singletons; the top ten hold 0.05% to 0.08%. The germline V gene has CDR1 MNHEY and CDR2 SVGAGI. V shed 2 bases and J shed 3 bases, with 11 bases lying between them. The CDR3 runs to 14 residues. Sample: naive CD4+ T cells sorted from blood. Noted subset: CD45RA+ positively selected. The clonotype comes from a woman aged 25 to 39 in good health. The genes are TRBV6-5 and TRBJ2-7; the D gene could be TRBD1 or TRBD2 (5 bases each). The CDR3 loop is CASSYGTTYYEQYF. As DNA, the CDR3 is TGTGCCAGCAGTTACGGGACGACTTACTACGAGCAGTACTTC.